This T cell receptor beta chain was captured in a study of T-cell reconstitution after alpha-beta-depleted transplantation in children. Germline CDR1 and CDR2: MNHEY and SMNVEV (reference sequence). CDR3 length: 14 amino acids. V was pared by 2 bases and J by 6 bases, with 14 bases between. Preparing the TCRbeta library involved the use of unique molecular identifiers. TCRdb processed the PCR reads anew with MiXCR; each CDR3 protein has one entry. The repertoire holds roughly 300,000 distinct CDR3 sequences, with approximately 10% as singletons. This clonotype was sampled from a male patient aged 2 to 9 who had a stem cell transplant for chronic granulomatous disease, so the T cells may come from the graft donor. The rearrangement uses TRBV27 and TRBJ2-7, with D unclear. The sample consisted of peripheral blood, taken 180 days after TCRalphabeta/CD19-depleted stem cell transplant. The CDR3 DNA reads TGTGCCAGCAGTTTAGGCCCTTTTTCCCGCGAGCAGTACTTC. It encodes CASSLGPFSREQYF.